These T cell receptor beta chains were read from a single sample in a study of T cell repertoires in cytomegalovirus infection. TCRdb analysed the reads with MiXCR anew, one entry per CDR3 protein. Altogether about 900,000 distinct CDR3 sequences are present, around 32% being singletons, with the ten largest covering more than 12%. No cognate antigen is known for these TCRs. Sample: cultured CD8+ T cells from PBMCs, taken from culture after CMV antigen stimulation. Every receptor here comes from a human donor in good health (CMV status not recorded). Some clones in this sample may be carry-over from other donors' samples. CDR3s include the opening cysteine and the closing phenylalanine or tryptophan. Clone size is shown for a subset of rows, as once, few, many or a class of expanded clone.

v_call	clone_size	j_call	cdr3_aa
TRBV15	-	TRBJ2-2	CATSDFGGFHGTGELFF
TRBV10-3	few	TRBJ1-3	CAISFLRDFSSGNTIYF
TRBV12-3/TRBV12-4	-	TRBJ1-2	CASSSYLGTGNYGYTF
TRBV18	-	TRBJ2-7	CASSRTGLAGTYEQYF
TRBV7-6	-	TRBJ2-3	CASSPRTSGGQDTQYF
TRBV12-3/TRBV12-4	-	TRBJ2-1	CASLRSFAPYNEQFF
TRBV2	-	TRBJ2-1	CASSVSHSSYNEQFF
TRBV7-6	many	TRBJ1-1	CASSSSGGRDTEAFF
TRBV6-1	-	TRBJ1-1	CASSEGPNDTEAFF
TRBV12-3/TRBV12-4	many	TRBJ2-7	CASSLGSEQYF
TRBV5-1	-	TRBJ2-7	CASSLGDRGLNKGYEQYF
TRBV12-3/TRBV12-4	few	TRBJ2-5	CASSSIFGGLATQYF
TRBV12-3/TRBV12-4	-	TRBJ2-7	CASSFRGLAGGSYEQYF
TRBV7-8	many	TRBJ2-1	CASSFRGRIYEQFF
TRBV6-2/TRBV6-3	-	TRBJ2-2	CASSSSGPTGELFF
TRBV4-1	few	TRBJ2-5	CASSQEGSEETQYF
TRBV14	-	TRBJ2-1	CASSQDPARSYNEQFF
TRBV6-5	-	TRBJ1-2	CASSRDATGYGYTF
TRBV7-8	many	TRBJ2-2	CASSLEIGDRHPYRELFF
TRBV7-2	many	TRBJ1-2	CASSYTEHRGGYTF